This T cell receptor beta chain came from a study of blood T cell repertoires in COVID-19. This CDR3 region has 16 residues. Germline loops: CDR1 SGHNT, CDR2 YYREEE (reference sequence). Trimming left V 0 bases short and J 4 bases short, with 16 bases between. Method: immunoSEQ multiplex PCR; TCRdb's copy keeps in-frame clones and lacks some. The data hold approximately 200,000 clones, with 87% observed a single time. The sample was peripheral blood. This TCR was sampled from a man in his fifties or sixties who had recovered from COVID-19. The chain uses TRBV5-4 and TRBJ1-1, with D perhaps TRBD1 (5 bases). CDR3 residues: CASSLASSWGGTEAFF. The CDR3 bases are TGTGCCAGCAGCTTGGCCTCTTCCTGGGGGGGCACTGAAGCTTTCTTT.